The next 18 T cell receptor beta chains were all read from a single sample in a study of blood T cell repertoires in COVID-19. Method: immunoSEQ multiplex PCR; TCRdb's copy keeps in-frame clones and lacks some. This table holds 250,000 to 350,000 clones, about 92% found once. Sequenced input: PBMCs or T cells enriched from blood (not recorded which). The receptors stem from a man aged 55 to 70 who had recovered from COVID-19.

A few counts support this clone. This chain links TRBV2 with TRBJ2-7; D might be TRBD1 (5 bases). The V gene's germline CDR1 is SNHLY and CDR2 FYNNEI. The CDR3 has 13 residues. V lost 6 bases and J 3 bases, leaving 12 bases between the germline ends. CDR3 protein: CASSLDSYYEQYF. CDR3 coding DNA: TGTGCCAGCAGCCTCGACAGCTACTACGAGCAGTACTTC.

The chain joins TRBV11-3 to TRBJ2-5; the match to TRBD1 covers 8 bases. CDR3 size: 15 residues. CDR1 SGHNT and CDR2 YENEEA come from the germline V gene. The V segment lost 1 base and the J segment 1 base; nucleotides outside the gene matches: 2. This CDR3 reads CASSLAGQAQETQYF. The DNA for the CDR3 is TGTGCCAGCAGCTTAGCGGGACAGGCCCAAGAGACCCAGTACTTC. The full variable domain, with the rest looked up from reference TRBV11-3 and TRBJ2-5, is EAGVVQSPRYKIIEKKQPVAFWCNPISGHNTLYWYLQNLGQGPELLIRYENEEAVDDSQLPKDRFSAERLKGVDSTLKIQPAELGDSAVYLCASSLAGQAQETQYFGPGTRLLVL.

The gene calls are TRBV5-4 and TRBJ2-4; 9 positions agree with TRBD1. The V segment lost 1 base and the J segment 8 bases; nucleotides outside the gene matches: 7. The CDR3 consists of 15 residues. The V gene's germline CDR1 is SGHNT and CDR2 YYREEE (reference sequence). DNA for the CDR3: TGTGCCAGCAGCTTGAACCCTGACAGGGGGGACATTCAGTACTTC. Its translation: CASSLNPDRGDIQYF.

The chain carries TRBV5-1 and TRBJ1-4; TRBD1 matches at 7 bases. V trimming: 4 bases; J trimming: 5 bases; junction bases outside the gene matches: 8. The CDR3 is 15 residues long. Per germline, CDR1 SGHRS and CDR2 YFSETQ. The CDR3 DNA is TGCGCCAGCAGCGACGTTCGACAGGGAAATGAAAAACTGTTTTTT. Translating gives CASSDVRQGNEKLFF. Together with reference TRBV5-1 and TRBJ1-4, the CDR3 gives the full variable domain: KAGVTQTPRYLIKTRGQQVTLSCSPISGHRSVSWYQQTPGQGLQFLFEYFSETQRNKGNFPGRFSGRQFSNSRSEMNVSTLELGDSALYLCASSDVRQGNEKLFFGSGTQLSVL.

This chain links TRBV19 with TRBJ2-7, with a weak D call TRBD1 (6 bases). CDR1 and CDR2 from the germline V gene are LNHDA and SQIVND (reference sequence). Trimming cost V 4 bases and J 2 bases, with 15 bases left between them. The CDR3 length is 15 residues. CDR3 amino acids: CASSNGYRAAYEQYF. The CDR3, as DNA: TGTGCCAGTAGTAACGGGTACAGGGCGGCCTACGAGCAGTACTTC.

The chain is built from TRBV21-1 and TRBJ2-3; TRBD2, as called in the table, went unchecked against the DNA. TRBV21-1 is a pseudogene locus. The CDR3 loop spans 15 amino acids. CDR3 sequence reads: CASGGLAGNTDTQYF. In DNA, the CDR3 is TGTGCCAGCGGGGGACTAGCGGGGAACACAGATACGCAGTATTTT.

The table lists this clone with a count of one. The chain couples TRBV27 to TRBJ2-2, with 8 nucleotides matching TRBD1. Germline V CDR1 and CDR2: MNHEY, SMNVEV (reference sequence). The CDR3 covers 16 residues. V lost 6 bases and J lost 1; bases outside the gene matches: 7. CDR3 loop: CASREIGTGNTGELFF. In nucleotides, the CDR3 is TGTGCCAGCAGGGAGATCGGGACAGGGAACACCGGGGAGCTGTTTTTT.

V and J are TRBV11-2 and TRBJ2-1, with D perhaps TRBD2 (6 bases). Per germline, CDR1 SGHAT and CDR2 FQNNGV. The CDR3 sequence is 17 residues long. Deletions cut 0 bases from V and 1 base from J, with 13 bases between. Written as DNA, the CDR3 is TGTGCCAGCAGCTTAGACATACTAGCTTTGTCCTACAATGAGCAGTTCTTC. This codes for CASSLDILALSYNEQFF.

This clone was detected once. The genes are TRBV11-1 and TRBJ1-1; D not certain. This CDR3 has 14 residues. Trimming removed 1 base from V and 3 bases from J, with 9 bases in between. Germline V gives CDR1 SGHAT, CDR2 FQDESV (reference sequence). CDR3 nucleotide sequence: TGTGCCAGCAGCTTAGAGGTTGGAGACACTGAAGCTTTCTTT. It codes for CASSLEVGDTEAFF. Supplemented by reference TRBV11-1 and TRBJ1-1, the full variable domain reads EAEVAQSPRYKITEKSQAVAFWCDPISGHATLYWYRQILGQGPELLVQFQDESVVDDSQLPKDRFSAERLKGVDSTLKIQPAELGDSAMYLCASSLEVGDTEAFFGQGTRLTVV.

J is TRBJ1-6 and V is TRBV9; 9 nucleotides match TRBD1. V was clipped by 5 bases and J by 4 bases; unmatched bases: 7. Germline CDR1 reads SGDLS; CDR2 reads YYNGEE. This CDR3 region has 16 residues. The CDR3 loop is CASSFDRGAYNSPLHF. CDR3 in DNA: TGTGCCAGCAGTTTCGACAGGGGGGCATATAATTCACCCCTCCACTTT.

The chain couples TRBV18 to TRBJ2-3; TRBD1 matches at 7 bases. Germline V gene data show CDR1 as KGHSH and CDR2 as LQKENI. This CDR3 comprises 15 residues. The V segment lost 3 bases and the J segment 2 bases; nucleotides outside the gene matches: 5. The CDR3 region has the DNA TGTGCCAGCTCACCCGTGACAGGGAACACAGATACGCAGTATTTT. Translating it yields CASSPVTGNTDTQYF.

The CDR3 protein is CASSSTGTGWNEQFF. The CDR3 DNA follows: TGTGCCAGCAGCTCAACCGGGACAGGGTGGAATGAGCAGTTCTTC. This chain uses TRBV7-8 with TRBJ2-1, with TRBD1 identical over 9 bases. Germline loops: CDR1 SGHVS, CDR2 FQNEAQ. This CDR3 comprises 15 residues. Germline trimming cut 4 bases from V and 7 bases from J; bases unmatched to any gene: 8.

The CDR3: CASSYRGQMKSEAFF. The CDR3 DNA follows: TGTGCCAGCAGTTACCGCGGACAGATGAAGTCTGAAGCTTTCTTT. V and J are TRBV6-5 and TRBJ1-1, with D possibly matching TRBD1 (6 bases). From germline, CDR1 is MNHEY and CDR2 SVGAGI. The CDR3 is made up of 15 amino acids. V shed 2 bases and J shed 6 bases, with 16 bases lying between them.

This clone turned up a few times. The V gene is TRBV9, the J gene TRBJ1-3; possibly TRBD1 for D (5 bases). Between the trimmed V and J ends, which lost 2 bases and 0 bases, there was a span of 15 bases. Germline CDR1 is SGDLS and CDR2 is YYNGEE. The CDR3 extends over 17 amino acids. CDR3 bases: TGTGCCAGCAGCGTCATTGACAGCCGACTCTCTGGAAACACCATATATTTT. Its protein is CASSVIDSRLSGNTIYF.

CDR3 in amino acids: CASSLVSPMDTEAFF. The CDR3 DNA reads TGTGCCAGCAGCTTAGTTTCCCCGATGGACACTGAAGCTTTCTTT. This sequence joins TRBV6-5 and TRBJ1-1; D call uncertain. Germline CDR1 reads MNHEY; CDR2 reads SVGAGI. The V and J ends lost 6 bases and 3 bases respectively, with 17 bases between them. The CDR3 has 15 residues.

J is TRBJ2-3 and V is TRBV25-1; D gene uncertain. The CDR3 totals 13 residues. Per the germline V gene, CDR1 is MGHDK and CDR2 is SYGVNS. V shed 8 bases and J shed 4 bases, with 13 bases lying between them. The CDR3 sequence is CASGYSIPDTQYF. The CDR3 bases are TGTGCCAGCGGATACAGTATCCCAGATACGCAGTATTTT.

The chain couples TRBV7-6 to TRBJ1-3; D gene unclear. Per germline, CDR1 SGHVS and CDR2 FNYEAQ. The CDR3 contains 15 residues. The V end was cut by 2 bases, the J end by 2 bases, with 10 bases between. CDR3: CASSLQATPGNTIYF. DNA of the CDR3: TGTGCCAGCAGCTTACAGGCTACCCCTGGAAACACCATATATTTT. Supplemented by reference TRBV7-6 and TRBJ1-3, the full variable domain reads GAGVSQSPRYKVTKRGQDVALRCDPISGHVSLYWYRQALGQGPEFLTYFNYEAQQDKSGLPNDRFSAERPEGSISTLTIQRTEQRDSAMYRCASSLQATPGNTIYFGEGSWLTVV.

Here the CDR3 reads CASSSGFYEQYF. DNA for the CDR3: TGTGCCAGCAGTTCAGGGTTCTACGAGCAGTACTTC. This chain connects TRBV12-3 or TRBV12-4 to TRBJ2-7, with D possibly TRBD1 on 5 matching bases. Trimming stripped 4 bases from V and 3 bases from J, with 7 bases between. The CDR3 covers 12 residues.